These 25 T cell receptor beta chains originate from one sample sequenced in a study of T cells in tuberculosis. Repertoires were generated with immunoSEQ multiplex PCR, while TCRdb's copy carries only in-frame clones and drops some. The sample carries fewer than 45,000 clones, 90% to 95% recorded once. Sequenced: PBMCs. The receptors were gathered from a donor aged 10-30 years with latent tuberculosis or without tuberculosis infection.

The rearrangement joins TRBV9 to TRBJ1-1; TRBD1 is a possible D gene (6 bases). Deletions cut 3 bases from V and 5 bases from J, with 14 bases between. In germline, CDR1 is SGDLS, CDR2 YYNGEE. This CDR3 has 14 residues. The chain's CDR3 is CASSAGERGTEAFF. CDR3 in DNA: TGTGCCAGCAGCGCAGGGGAGCGGGGAACTGAAGCTTTCTTT.

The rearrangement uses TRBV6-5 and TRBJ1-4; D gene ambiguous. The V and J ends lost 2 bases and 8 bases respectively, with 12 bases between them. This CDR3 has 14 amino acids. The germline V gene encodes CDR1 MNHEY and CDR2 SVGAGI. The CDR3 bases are TGTGCCAGCAGTTACGCTCCGGGGAGGGAAAAACTGTTTTTT. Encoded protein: CASSYAPGREKLFF.

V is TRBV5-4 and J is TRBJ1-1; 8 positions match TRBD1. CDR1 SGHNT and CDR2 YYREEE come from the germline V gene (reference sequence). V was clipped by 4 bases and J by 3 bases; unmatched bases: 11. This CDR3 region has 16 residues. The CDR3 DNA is TGTGCCAGCAGCCCCCGGACAGGGAAGAGTTACACTGAAGCTTTCTTT. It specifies CASSPRTGKSYTEAFF.

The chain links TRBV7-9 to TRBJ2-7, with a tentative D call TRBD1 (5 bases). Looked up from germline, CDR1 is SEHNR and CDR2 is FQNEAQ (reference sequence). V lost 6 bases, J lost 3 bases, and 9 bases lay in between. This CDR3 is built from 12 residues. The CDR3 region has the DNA TGTGCCAGCAGTTATCAGGGCTACGAGCAGTACTTC. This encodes CASSYQGYEQYF.

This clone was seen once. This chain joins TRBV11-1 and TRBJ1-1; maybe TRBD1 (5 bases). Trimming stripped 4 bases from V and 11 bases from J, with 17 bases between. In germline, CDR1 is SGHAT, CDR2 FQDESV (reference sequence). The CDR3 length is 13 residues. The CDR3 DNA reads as TGTGCCAGCAGCTATCCTCAGGGCATGGGGGCTTTCTTT. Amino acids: CASSYPQGMGAFF.

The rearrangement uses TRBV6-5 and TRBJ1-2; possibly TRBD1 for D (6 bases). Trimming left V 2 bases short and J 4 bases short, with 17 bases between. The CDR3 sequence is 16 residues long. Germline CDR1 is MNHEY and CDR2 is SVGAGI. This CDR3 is CASSYTQMTGSYGYTF. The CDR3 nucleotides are TGTGCCAGCAGTTACACCCAGATGACAGGTAGCTATGGCTACACCTTC.

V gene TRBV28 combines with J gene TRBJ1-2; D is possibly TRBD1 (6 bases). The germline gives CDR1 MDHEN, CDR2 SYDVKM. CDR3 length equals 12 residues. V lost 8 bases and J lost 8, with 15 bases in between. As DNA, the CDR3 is TGTGCCAGCGTTATAGGGGGTGGAGGCTACACCTTC. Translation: CASVIGGGGYTF.

CDR3 region: CASSPPAGWGNTIYF. CDR3 in DNA: TGTGCCAGCTCACCACCGGCAGGGTGGGGAAACACCATATATTTT. The rearrangement joins TRBV18 to TRBJ1-3; weak D call: TRBD1 (5 bases). The CDR3 has 15 residues. V was cut by 0 bases and J by 4 bases, with 10 bases left in between. CDR1 KGHSH and CDR2 LQKENI come from the germline V gene.

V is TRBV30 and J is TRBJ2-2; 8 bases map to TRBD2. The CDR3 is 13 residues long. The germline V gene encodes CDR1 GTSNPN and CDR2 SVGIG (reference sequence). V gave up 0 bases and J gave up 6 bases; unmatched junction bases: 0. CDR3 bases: TGTGCCTGGAGTGTACTAGCGGCCGGGGAGCTGTTTTTT. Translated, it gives CAWSVLAAGELFF.

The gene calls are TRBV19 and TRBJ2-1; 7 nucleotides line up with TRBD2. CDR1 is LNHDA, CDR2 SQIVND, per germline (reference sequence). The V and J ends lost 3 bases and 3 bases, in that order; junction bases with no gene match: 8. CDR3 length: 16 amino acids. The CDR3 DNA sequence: TGTGCCAGTAGTATTGTGGGGAGGGCCCTCTACAATGAGCAGTTCTTC. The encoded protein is CASSIVGRALYNEQFF. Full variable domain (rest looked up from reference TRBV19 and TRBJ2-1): DGGITQSPKYLFRKEGQNVTLSCEQNLNHDAMYWYRQDPGQGLRLIYYSQIVNDFQKGDIAEGYSVSREKKESFPLTVTSAQKNPTAFYLCASSIVGRALYNEQFFGPGTRLTVL.

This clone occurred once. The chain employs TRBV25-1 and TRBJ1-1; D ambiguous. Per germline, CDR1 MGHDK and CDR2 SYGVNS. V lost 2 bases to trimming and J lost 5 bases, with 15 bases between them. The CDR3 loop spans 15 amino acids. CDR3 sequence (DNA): TGTGCCAGCAGTGAAACTAAGATAGGGAGGACTGAAGCTTTCTTT. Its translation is CASSETKIGRTEAFF.

The CDR3 coding sequence is TGTGCCAGTGAGGGCTCTGGGGCCAACGTCCTGACTTTC. Protein product: CASEGSGANVLTF. The V and J genes are TRBV6-6 and TRBJ2-6, with D maybe TRBD2 (5 bases). Germline assignment: CDR1 MNHNY and CDR2 SVGAGI (reference sequence). This CDR3 has 13 amino acids. The V end was cut by 9 bases, the J end by 0 bases, with 6 bases between.

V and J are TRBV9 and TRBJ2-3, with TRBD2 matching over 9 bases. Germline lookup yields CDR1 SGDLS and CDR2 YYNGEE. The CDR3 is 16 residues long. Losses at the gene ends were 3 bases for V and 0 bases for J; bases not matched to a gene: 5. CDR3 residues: CASSGLAGLSTDTQYF. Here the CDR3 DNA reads TGTGCCAGCAGCGGCCTAGCGGGACTTAGCACAGATACGCAGTATTTT.

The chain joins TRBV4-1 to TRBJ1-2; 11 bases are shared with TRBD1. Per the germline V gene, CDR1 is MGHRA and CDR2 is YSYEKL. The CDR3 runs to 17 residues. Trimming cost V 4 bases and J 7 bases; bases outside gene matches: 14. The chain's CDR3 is CASSRASIGQGAGGYTF. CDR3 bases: TGCGCCAGCAGCCGAGCATCAATCGGACAGGGGGCCGGTGGCTACACCTTC.

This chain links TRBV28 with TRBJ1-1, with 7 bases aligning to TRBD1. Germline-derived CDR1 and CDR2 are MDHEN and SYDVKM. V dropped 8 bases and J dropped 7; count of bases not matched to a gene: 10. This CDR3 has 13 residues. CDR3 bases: TGTGCCAGCCGTGAGACAGGGAAAAGTGAAGCTTTCTTT. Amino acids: CASRETGKSEAFF.

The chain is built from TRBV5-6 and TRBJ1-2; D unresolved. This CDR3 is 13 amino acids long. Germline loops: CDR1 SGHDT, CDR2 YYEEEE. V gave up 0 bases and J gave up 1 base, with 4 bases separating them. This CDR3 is CASSLASNYGYTF. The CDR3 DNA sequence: TGTGCCAGCAGCTTGGCCAGTAACTATGGCTACACCTTC.

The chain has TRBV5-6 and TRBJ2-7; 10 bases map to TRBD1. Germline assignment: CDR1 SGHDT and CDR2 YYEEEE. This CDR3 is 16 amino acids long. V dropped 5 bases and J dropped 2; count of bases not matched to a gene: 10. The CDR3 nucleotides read TGTGCCAGCAGAACGACACCGGGACAGGGGCCCTACGAGCAGTACTTC. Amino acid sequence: CASRTTPGQGPYEQYF.

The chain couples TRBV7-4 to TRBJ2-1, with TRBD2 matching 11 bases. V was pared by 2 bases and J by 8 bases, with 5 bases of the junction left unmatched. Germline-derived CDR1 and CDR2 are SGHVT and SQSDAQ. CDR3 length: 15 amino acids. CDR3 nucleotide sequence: TGTGCCAGCAGCTTAAGTACTAGCGGGAGTTATGAGCAGTTCTTC. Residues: CASSLSTSGSYEQFF.

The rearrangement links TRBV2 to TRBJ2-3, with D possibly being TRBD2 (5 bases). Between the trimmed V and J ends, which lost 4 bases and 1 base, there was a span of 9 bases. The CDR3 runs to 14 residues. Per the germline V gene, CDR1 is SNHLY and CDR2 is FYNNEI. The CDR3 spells CASSVGAGTDTQYF. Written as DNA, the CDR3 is TGTGCCAGCAGTGTAGGAGCGGGCACAGATACGCAGTATTTT.

The CDR3 loop is CASSPQQGAWNEQFF. CDR3 DNA sequence: TGCGCCAGCAGTCCTCAACAGGGGGCATGGAATGAGCAGTTCTTC. The chain is built from TRBV5-1 and TRBJ2-1; 9 positions match TRBD1. The CDR3 is made up of 15 amino acids. Germline CDR1 SGHRS, CDR2 YFSETQ. V was pared by 5 bases and J by 7 bases, with 10 bases of the junction left unmatched.

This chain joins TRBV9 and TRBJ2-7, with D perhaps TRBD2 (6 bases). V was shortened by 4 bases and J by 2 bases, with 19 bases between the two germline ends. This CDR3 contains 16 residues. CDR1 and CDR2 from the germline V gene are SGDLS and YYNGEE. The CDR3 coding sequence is TGTGCCAGCAGCCCGGAGGGTGGGGGATCACCCTACGAGCAGTACTTC. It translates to CASSPEGGGSPYEQYF.

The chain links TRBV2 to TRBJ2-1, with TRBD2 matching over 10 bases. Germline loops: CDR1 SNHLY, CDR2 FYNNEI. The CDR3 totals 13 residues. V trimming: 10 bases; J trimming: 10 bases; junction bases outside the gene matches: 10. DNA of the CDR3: TGTGCCACCCTGATTGGAGCGGGAGGGGAGCAGTTCTTC. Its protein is CATLIGAGGEQFF.

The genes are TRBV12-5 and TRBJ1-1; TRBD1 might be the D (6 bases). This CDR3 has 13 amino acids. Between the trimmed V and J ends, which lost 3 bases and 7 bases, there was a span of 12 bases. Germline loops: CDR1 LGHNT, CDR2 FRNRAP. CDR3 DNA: TGTGCTAGTGGTTTTACAGGGAGCGGTGAAGCTTTCTTT. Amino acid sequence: CASGFTGSGEAFF.

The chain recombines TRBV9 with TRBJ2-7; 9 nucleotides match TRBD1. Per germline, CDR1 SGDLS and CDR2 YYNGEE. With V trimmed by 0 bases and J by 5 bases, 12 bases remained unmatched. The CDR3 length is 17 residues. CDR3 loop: CASSVAAVGTGRNEQYF. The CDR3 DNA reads TGTGCCAGCAGCGTAGCCGCGGTTGGGACAGGGCGGAACGAGCAGTACTTC. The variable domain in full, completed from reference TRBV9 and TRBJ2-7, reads DSGVTQTPKHLITATGQRVTLRCSPRSGDLSVYWYQQSLDQGLQFLIQYYNGEERAKGNILERFSAQQFPDLHSELNLSSLELGDSALYFCASSVAAVGTGRNEQYFGPGTRLTVT.

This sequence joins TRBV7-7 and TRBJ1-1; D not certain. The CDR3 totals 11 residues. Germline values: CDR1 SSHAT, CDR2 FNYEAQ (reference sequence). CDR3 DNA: TGTGCGAGATCAGGGAACACTGAAGCTTTCTTT. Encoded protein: CARSGNTEAFF.